This T cell receptor beta chain comes out of a study of control samples from healthy donors and cancer patients. The germline V gene encodes CDR1 KGHDR and CDR2 SFDVKD. Trimming took 5 bases from V and 4 from J; bases not matched to a gene: 10. The CDR3 runs 16 residues. Assay: immunoSEQ multiplex PCR; the TCRdb copy retains only in-frame clones and omits some. The top ten clones hold over 2.5% of a sample with 120,000 or so clones, approximately 87% of them seen once. The TCR sequence derives from a man in his 60s in good health. V and J are TRBV24-1 and TRBJ1-5, with 7 bases that match TRBD1. Specimen: blood. The CDR3: CATSVGRGQQNQPQHF. In nucleotides, the CDR3 is TGTGCCACCAGTGTTGGGCGGGGACAGCAGAATCAGCCCCAGCATTTT.